These 8 T cell receptor beta chains share one sample of origin, sequenced in a study of patients and donors after allogeneic stem cell transplantation (TCRdb year 2020). Preparation of the library involved RT-PCR. TCRdb records NextSeq 550 as the sequencer. TCRdb took the public reads, trimmed them with fastp at Q25, ran MiXCR for clone calling and kept in-frame beta chains. Rows are unified per CDR3 protein, each entry keeping the most common DNA and genes. Recorded for this sample are about 87,000 distinct CDR3 sequences; roughly 5.1% of them occurred a single time. The ten largest make up 2.6% of the sample. Sequenced: blood, either unsorted or a sorted T cell fraction (not recorded which). The origin of the receptors is a human donor who was either an allogeneic HSCT recipient or a stem cell or donor lymphocyte infusion donor (not recorded which). It is not recorded whose cells these are; they may come from a transplant donor.

This clonotype was seen repeatedly, ten times or more. J is TRBJ2-7 and V is TRBV9; TRBD1 might be the D (5 bases). CDR1 and CDR2 (germline): SGDLS, YYNGEE. This CDR3 contains 14 residues. V lost 0 bases and J lost 4, with 11 bases in between. CDR3 amino acids: CASSVDRSGYEQYF. The CDR3 DNA sequence: TGTGCCAGCAGCGTAGACAGGTCGGGTTACGAGCAGTACTTC.

This clonotype was counted ten times or more. The CDR3 bases are TGTGCCAGCAGTTTACAGGTCCGGGAGACCCAGTACTTC. Encoded protein: CASSLQVRETQYF. The gene calls are TRBV27 and TRBJ2-5; D not certain. The CDR3 has 13 residues. Trimming removed 2 bases at V and 5 bases at J, with 9 bases between. Germline V gene sequence: CDR1 MNHEY, CDR2 SMNVEV (reference sequence).

This clonotype was counted many times. CDR3 DNA: TGTGCCAGTACCAGGGGGACAGTCGACAGGGACACTGAAGCTTTCTTT. Its protein is CASTRGTVDRDTEAFF. V usage is TRBV9 and J usage is TRBJ1-1; 7 bases agree with TRBD1. J was trimmed by 3 bases and V by 8 bases; bases with no gene match: 16. The CDR3 consists of 16 residues. CDR1 SGDLS and CDR2 YYNGEE come from the germline V gene.

This clonotype was seen a single time. The chain recombines TRBV2 with TRBJ2-5; TRBD2 might be the D (6 bases). The CDR3 is made up of 14 amino acids. V gave up 11 bases and J gave up 0 bases, with 16 bases separating them. CDR1 is SNHLY and CDR2 is FYNNEI in the germline V gene. The CDR3 region is CAGKGGTNQETQYF. DNA for the CDR3: TGTGCCGGCAAAGGCGGGACGAACCAAGAGACCCAGTACTTC.

This clonotype occurred many times. The chain joins TRBV2 to TRBJ2-6; D is unresolved. The length of the CDR3 is 15 residues. Germline V CDR1 and CDR2: SNHLY, FYNNEI. V was pared by 7 bases and J by 1 base, with 11 bases between. DNA for the CDR3: TGTGCCAGCACTCAAAGCGTGTCTGGGGCCAACGTCCTGACTTTC. Its translation: CASTQSVSGANVLTF.

In its sample, this clonotype was seen many times. The chain employs TRBV4-1 and TRBJ2-1, with D possibly TRBD2 on 7 matching bases. Germline V gene sequence: CDR1 MGHRA, CDR2 YSYEKL. Trimming took off 0 bases at V and 10 bases at J, with 10 bases between the two ends. The CDR3 covers 13 residues. The CDR3 nucleotides read TGCGCCAGCAGCCAAGAAGGGGGGGGAGAGCAGTTCTTC. Protein sequence: CASSQEGGGEQFF.

This clonotype appeared a few times. The chain uses TRBV5-1 and TRBJ2-3, with 8 bases fitting TRBD1. J gave up 3 bases and V 6 bases, and 15 bases lay outside the gene matches. Germline lookup yields CDR1 SGHRS and CDR2 YFSETQ. The CDR3 is made up of 17 amino acids. The CDR3 coding sequence is TGCGCCAGCAACCCCGGACAGGGCAGTTTTCGTACAGATACGCAGTATTTT. It is translated as CASNPGQGSFRTDTQYF.

This clonotype was recorded at least ten times. This chain joins TRBV3-1 and TRBJ2-1, with D possibly matching TRBD2 (5 bases). CDR3 length equals 15 residues. Germline V gene data show CDR1 as LGHDT and CDR2 as YNNKEL (reference sequence). V dropped 8 bases and J dropped 7 bases, with 21 bases sitting between them. Here the CDR3 reads CASSASSAVLNEQFF. DNA of the CDR3: TGTGCCAGCTCGGCTAGCTCTGCGGTTTTGAATGAGCAGTTCTTC.